This T cell receptor beta chain originates from a study of T cell repertoires in cytomegalovirus infection. Study-wide results and caveats: It was HLA-C-restricted CMV-specific TCR beta clonotypes that dominated the response ex vivo.

This clonotype occurred many times. Its target is not known. TCRdb re-called the reads with MiXCR, one entry per CDR3 protein. The repertoire has 500,000 to 600,000 distinct CDR3 sequences, about 15% of them found once; the top ten carry about 24%. The CDR3 loop spans 13 amino acids. Germline CDR1 and CDR2: LNHDA and SQIVND (reference sequence). The V end lost 6 bases, the J end lost 0 bases, and 6 bases lay between the germline ends. The rearrangement links TRBV19 to TRBJ1-5; D gene ambiguous. Sample: CD8+ T cells from PBMCs. This TCR was sampled from a human donor in good health (CMV status not recorded). Some clones in this sample may be carry-over from other donors' samples. The CDR3 reads CASSVNSNQPQHF. The CDR3 coding sequence is TGTGCCAGTAGCGTTAATAGCAATCAGCCCCAGCATTTT.